A selection of T cell receptor beta chains follows, all from one sample in a study of OX40 agonist ivuxolimab in advanced cancers. Sequencing used immunoSEQ multiplex PCR; TCRdb keeps in-frame clones, though not all of them. The sample lists around 64,000 clones; roughly 85% were seen once. The sequenced sample was CD4+ or CD8+ T cells sorted from blood, obtained in a trial of the OX40 agonist ivuxolimab. The source of these receptors is an adult with an advanced solid tumor such as melanoma, head and neck, liver or kidney cancer. Each CDR3 is given with its conserved first and last residue. The order of the fields is clone size, V gene, J gene, D gene, CDR3 protein, CDR3 DNA. A D gene is named only where the DNA matches it firmly. Clone size is not always given. Where it is, it says once, few, many or a class for expanded clones.

once,TRBV4-2,TRBJ1-1,NA,CASSQAVTVLNTEAFF,TGTGCCAGCAGCCAAGCCGTGACAGTCTTGAACACTGAAGCTTTCTTT
few,TRBV27,TRBJ1-2,NA,CASTGAGYGGYTF,TGTGCCAGCACGGGAGCGGGGTATGGTGGCTACACCTTC
NA,TRBV4-1,TRBJ2-7,NA,CASSQAGTTLEQYF,TGCGCCAGCAGCCAGGCCGGGACGACGTTGGAGCAGTACTTC
NA,TRBV29-1,TRBJ1-3,NA,CSASGQGLNTIYF,TGCAGCGCCTCGGGGCAGGGTCTAAACACCATATATTTT
NA,TRBV7-6,TRBJ2-1,TRBD2,CASSLAVSGYNEQFF,TGTGCCAGCAGCTTAGCGGTTAGCGGGTACAATGAGCAGTTCTTC
NA,TRBV6-6,TRBJ2-7,NA,CASRLSPGAEQYF,TGTGCCAGCAGACTTAGCCCCGGGGCCGAGCAGTACTTC
NA,TRBV15,TRBJ1-3,NA,CATSRDWAGGGGNTIYF,TGTGCCACCAGCAGAGATTGGGCGGGGGGAGGTGGAAACACCATATATTTT
NA,TRBV6-1,TRBJ2-1,TRBD2,CASSSTSGAYNEQFF,TGTGCCAGCAGTTCGACTAGCGGGGCCTACAATGAGCAGTTCTTC
NA,TRBV19,TRBJ1-1,TRBD1,CASQDRGLGNTEAFF,TGTGCCAGCCAAGACAGGGGGCTAGGAAACACTGAAGCTTTCTTT
few,TRBV2,TRBJ1-4,NA,CASSRDPNEKLFF,TGTGCCAGCAGCCGGGATCCTAATGAAAAACTGTTTTTT
NA,TRBV6-5,TRBJ2-7,TRBD2,CASSYRTSNYEQYF,TGTGCCAGCAGTTACCGGACTAGCAACTACGAGCAGTACTTC
NA,TRBV18,TRBJ1-5,NA,CASSPLPDQPQHF,TGTGCCAGCTCACCACTCCCAGATCAGCCCCAGCATTTT
few,TRBV15,TRBJ1-2,NA,CATRGSVYGYTF,TGTGCCACCAGGGGGAGCGTCTATGGCTACACCTTC
NA,TRBV27,TRBJ2-3,TRBD2,CASSLSGGRLVDTQYF,TGTGCCAGCAGTTTATCGGGCGGGAGGCTGGTAGATACGCAGTATTTT
once,TRBV25-1,TRBJ1-2,NA,CASSGRPSPNYGYTF,TGTGCCAGCAGTGGACGACCCTCCCCTAACTATGGCTACACCTTC
NA,TRBV11-2,TRBJ2-7,TRBD2,CASSLILAGPYEQYF,TGTGCCAGCAGCTTAATACTAGCGGGCCCCTACGAGCAGTACTTC
NA,TRBV19,TRBJ2-3,NA,CASMPGTRGGDTQYF,TGTGCCAGTATGCCCGGGACCCGAGGAGGAGATACGCAGTATTTT
NA,TRBV5-1,TRBJ2-5,TRBD1,CASRQGDFQETQYF,TGCGCCAGCAGACAGGGGGATTTCCAAGAGACCCAGTACTTC
NA,TRBV6-1,TRBJ2-7,TRBD2,CASSEGSLAAGGPTEQYF,TGTGCCAGCAGTGAAGGGTCTCTCGCCGCGGGAGGGCCTACCGAGCAGTACTTC
NA,TRBV6-1,TRBJ2-2,NA,CASSASGQNTGELFF,TGTGCCAGCAGTGCCTCGGGACAGAACACCGGGGAGCTGTTTTTT
NA,TRBV7-3,TRBJ1-1,NA,CASSFSTNTEAFF,TGTGCCAGCAGCTTTAGCACGAACACTGAAGCTTTCTTT
once,TRBV6-1,TRBJ2-1,TRBD2,CASRFRLAGENEQFF,TGTGCCAGCAGATTCCGACTAGCGGGAGAAAATGAGCAGTTCTTC
once,TRBV7-3,TRBJ2-3,TRBD2,CASSLKAGGRIGTDTQYF,TGTGCCAGCAGCTTAAAAGCGGGAGGACGAATTGGAACAGATACGCAGTATTTT
NA,TRBV5-1,TRBJ2-3,TRBD2,CASSLEPAGASDTQYF,TGCGCCAGCAGCTTGGAGCCCGCGGGAGCTTCAGATACGCAGTATTTT